A selection of T cell receptor beta chains follows, all from one sample in a study of glioma-infiltrating T cells after dendritic cell vaccination. The data were produced by immunoSEQ multiplex PCR, yet TCRdb's version contains in-frame clones alone and is incomplete. This table holds more than 85,000 clones, 90% found once. The sequenced sample was blood, obtained after dendritic cell vaccination. These receptors were taken from a human donor with glioblastoma. CDR3s include the opening cysteine and the closing phenylalanine or tryptophan. The D gene is left open where the match is weak. The size field is filled for only some rows; it gives once, few, many or a size class.

>TRBD1|NA|TRBV28|TRBJ1-1
CASTGSGTGAEAFF
TGTGCCAGCACCGGGTCCGGGACAGGGGCTGAAGCTTTCTTT
>TRBD1|NA|TRBV9|TRBJ1-2
CASSAGGQGTYGYTF
TGTGCCAGCAGCGCCGGGGGACAGGGGACCTATGGCTACACCTTC
>TRBD1|NA|TRBV10-3|TRBJ1-1
CAITGTGMNEAFF
TGTGCCATCACCGGGACAGGTATGAATGAAGCTTTCTTT
>NA|NA|TRBV29-1|TRBJ1-1
CSVAGWNTEAFF
TGCAGCGTTGCCGGGTGGAACACTGAAGCCTTCTTT
>NA|NA|TRBV2|TRBJ1-5
CASSLEANSNQPQHF
TGTGCCAGCAGCCTTGAGGCTAATAGCAATCAGCCCCAGCATTTT
>TRBD1|NA|TRBV9|TRBJ1-1
CASSATSGTGGGSTEAFF
TGTGCCAGCAGCGCCACGTCTGGGACAGGGGGCGGAAGCACTGAAGCTTTCTTT
>TRBD1|NA|TRBV6-5|TRBJ1-1
CASSYSDRGGTEAFF
TGTGCCAGCAGTTACTCAGACAGGGGGGGCACTGAAGCTTTCTTT
>TRBD1|NA|TRBV11-3|TRBJ1-3
CASSPGTGGLTGSAGNTIYF
TGTGCCAGCAGCCCAGGGACAGGGGGCTTGACAGGATCGGCTGGAAACACCATATATTTT
>TRBD1|NA|TRBV6-5|TRBJ1-1
CASRMGQGVGEAFF
TGTGCCAGCAGGATGGGACAGGGGGTCGGTGAAGCTTTCTTT
>TRBD2|NA|TRBV30|TRBJ2-1
CAWSWGGSTYEQFF
TGTGCCTGGAGTTGGGGCGGGAGTACCTATGAGCAGTTCTTC
>NA|once|TRBV6-1|TRBJ1-2
CASSGGSLGYGYTF
TGTGCCAGCAGTGGGGGCAGCCTTGGCTATGGCTACACCTTC
>NA|NA|TRBV2|TRBJ1-4
CASSVFGSEEKLFF
TGTGCCAGCAGTGTTTTCGGGAGTGAGGAAAAACTGTTTTTT
>NA|NA|TRBV2|TRBJ2-7
CASQRSSYEQYF
TGTGCCAGCCAACGGAGCTCCTACGAGCAGTACTTC
>TRBD2|NA|TRBV30|TRBJ2-5
CAWERGYQETQYF
TGTGCCTGGGAGCGGGGATACCAAGAGACCCAGTACTTC
>TRBD1|NA|TRBV23-1|TRBJ1-6
CASRAGQGNSPLHF
TGCGCCAGCAGGGCCGGACAGGGGAATTCACCCCTCCACTTT
>NA|NA|TRBV5-1|TRBJ2-7
CASSLSPGIPYEQYF
TGCGCCAGCAGCTTATCACCGGGGATACCCTACGAGCAGTACTTC
>TRBD1|NA|TRBV29-1|TRBJ2-7
CSGGTGSYEQYF
TGCAGCGGAGGGACAGGGTCCTACGAGCAGTACTTC
>TRBD1|few|TRBV19|TRBJ1-5
CASSAGQGANHQPQHF
TGTGCCAGTAGTGCGGGACAGGGGGCGAATCATCAGCCCCAGCATTTT
>NA|few|TRBV27|TRBJ2-1
CASSSLELGNEQFF
TGTGCCAGCAGTTCTCTGGAGTTGGGCAATGAGCAGTTCTTC
>NA|NA|TRBV11-2|TRBJ1-1
CASSAGRTANTEAFF
TGTGCCAGCAGCGCGGGTCGGACAGCGAACACTGAAGCTTTCTTT
>TRBD1|NA|TRBV2|TRBJ1-2
CASSVTDRGSGYTF
TGTGCCAGCAGTGTAACGGACAGGGGGTCCGGCTACACCTTC
>NA|NA|TRBV5-1|TRBJ1-2
CASSSESSSPGYTF
TGCGCCAGCAGCAGCGAATCCAGCTCTCCCGGCTACACCTTC
>NA|NA|TRBV5-1|TRBJ2-5
CASSFAGRETQYF
TGCGCCAGCAGCTTTGCGGGACGTGAGACCCAGTACTTC
>TRBD1|NA|TRBV5-1|TRBJ1-1
CASSPGGTGADPEAFF
TGCGCCAGCAGCCCCGGTGGGACAGGGGCGGACCCTGAAGCTTTCTTT
>NA|NA|TRBV18|TRBJ1-2
CASSQDSNYGYTF
TGTGCCAGCTCCCAAGACAGTAACTATGGCTACACCTTC
>NA|NA|TRBV2|TRBJ1-2
CASSPTGVGYGYTF
TGTGCCAGCAGTCCGACGGGGGTTGGCTATGGCTACACCTTC
>NA|NA|TRBV5-6|TRBJ1-2
CASSPWPGDYGYTF
TGTGCCAGCAGCCCCTGGCCCGGGGACTATGGCTACACCTTC
>TRBD1|NA|TRBV18|TRBJ2-4
CASSPKTGKNIQYF
TGTGCCAGCTCACCTAAGACAGGGAAAAACATTCAGTACTTC
>NA|NA|TRBV6-4|TRBJ2-3
CASSDQQGTQYF
TGTGCCAGCAGTGACCAGCAGGGTACGCAGTATTTT
>NA|few|TRBV5-1|TRBJ2-1
CASSLATTNEQFF
TGCGCCAGCAGCTTGGCGACTACCAATGAGCAGTTCTTC
>NA|NA|TRBV5-1|TRBJ2-7
CASRLQGLGEQYF
TGCGCCAGCAGGCTGCAGGGGTTAGGGGAGCAGTACTTC
>NA|NA|TRBV7-9|TRBJ2-7
CASSLEARGVYEQYF
TGTGCCAGCAGCTTAGAGGCCAGGGGGGTCTACGAGCAGTACTTC
>NA|once|TRBV7-3|TRBJ2-1
CASSSWEYNEQFF
TGTGCCAGCAGCTCATGGGAGTACAATGAGCAGTTCTTC
>NA|NA|TRBV2|TRBJ2-7
CASSVGQRGYEQYF
TGTGCCAGCAGTGTTGGACAGCGTGGGTACGAGCAGTACTTC
>TRBD1|once|TRBV5-4|TRBJ2-4
CASRVTGGNIQYF
TGTGCCAGCAGAGTGACAGGGGGAAACATTCAGTACTTC
>NA|NA|TRBV19|TRBJ1-1
CASSIRREEAFF
TGTGCCAGTAGTATAAGAAGAGAAGAAGCTTTCTTT
>NA|NA|TRBV4-1|TRBJ2-7
CASSQDWGQVDSYEQYF
TGCGCCAGCAGCCAAGATTGGGGGCAGGTTGACTCCTACGAGCAGTACTTC
>NA|NA|TRBV5-1|TRBJ2-1
CASSGDFQGNEQFF
TGCGCCAGCAGCGGGGACTTCCAGGGCAATGAGCAGTTCTTC
>TRBD1|NA|TRBV6-1|TRBJ1-5
CASRFKGGDQPQHF
TGTGCCAGCAGGTTCAAAGGGGGCGACCAGCCCCAGCATTTT
>NA|NA|TRBV6-6|TRBJ2-1
CASSPVPGDEQFF
TGTGCCAGCAGTCCGGTCCCCGGGGATGAGCAGTTCTTC
>NA|NA|TRBV2|TRBJ1-5
CASSDEAAYSNQPQHF
TGTGCCAGCAGTGATGAGGCAGCTTATAGCAATCAGCCCCAGCATTTT
>NA|NA|TRBV27|TRBJ1-2
CASSLNYVTEPYGYTF
TGTGCCAGCAGTTTAAACTACGTGACCGAGCCCTATGGCTACACCTTC
>NA|NA|TRBV27|TRBJ1-4
CASSPSGRENEKLFF
TGTGCCAGCAGTCCGTCCGGGAGGGAGAATGAAAAACTGTTTTTT
>NA|NA|TRBV30|TRBJ1-6
CACTLGPGSPLHF
TGTGCCTGCACCTTGGGCCCTGGTTCACCCCTCCACTTT
>NA|NA|TRBV10-1|TRBJ2-3
CASSNTGTTDTQYF
TGCGCCAGCTCAAACACAGGGACCACAGATACGCAGTATTTT
>NA|NA|TRBV9|TRBJ2-7
CASSVGPGGSYEQYF
TGTGCCAGCAGCGTAGGCCCCGGGGGTTCCTACGAGCAGTACTTC
>NA|NA|TRBV6-5|TRBJ2-1
CASSLPGNEQFF
TGTGCCAGCAGTTTACCGGGGAATGAGCAGTTCTTC
>NA|NA|TRBV5-4|TRBJ2-6
CASSLGSPGANVLTF
TGTGCCAGCAGCTTGGGCAGTCCTGGGGCCAACGTCCTGACTTTC
>TRBD2|NA|TRBV5-1|TRBJ2-3
CASSPGTGGALTDTQYF
TGCGCCAGCAGCCCGGGGACCGGGGGGGCTCTAACAGATACGCAGTATTTT
>TRBD2|NA|TRBV7-9|TRBJ2-3
CASSSGLAGAKDTQYF
TGTGCCAGCAGCTCCGGACTAGCGGGAGCAAAAGATACGCAGTATTTT
>TRBD2|NA|TRBV7-9|TRBJ2-5
CASSFRLAGQETQYF
TGTGCCAGCAGCTTCAGACTAGCGGGACAAGAGACCCAGTACTTC
>NA|NA|TRBV19|TRBJ2-2
CASSIQGWTGELFF
TGTGCCAGTAGTATACAGGGTTGGACCGGGGAGCTGTTTTTT
>TRBD2|NA|TRBV19|TRBJ2-1
CATSGGALSSYNEQFF
TGTGCCACTTCGGGGGGGGCCCTCAGCTCCTACAATGAGCAGTTCTTC
>NA|NA|TRBV11-2|TRBJ2-1
CASNDRDSYNEQFF
TGTGCCAGCAACGATAGGGACTCTTACAATGAGCAGTTCTTC
>TRBD2|NA|TRBV27|TRBJ2-7
CASSLGQTSGYEQYF
TGTGCCAGCAGTTTAGGACAGACTAGCGGCTACGAGCAGTACTTC
>NA|NA|TRBV5-1|TRBJ2-7
CASSIYRVPSSPTSYEQYF
TGCGCCAGCAGCATCTACAGGGTCCCGAGCAGCCCAACCTCCTACGAGCAGTACTTC
>NA|NA|TRBV11-3|TRBJ2-1
CASSSPKGGNLNEQFF
TGTGCCAGCTCTTCACCAAAGGGAGGTAACCTCAATGAGCAGTTCTTC
>NA|NA|TRBV10-2|TRBJ1-2
CASSDGIGLNYGYTF
TGCGCCAGCAGTGATGGGATAGGACTTAACTATGGCTACACCTTC
>NA|NA|TRBV2|TRBJ1-4
CASSKGDGGKLFF
TGTGCCAGCAGTAAGGGGGATGGGGGAAAACTGTTTTTT